This T cell receptor beta chain derives from a study of blood T cell repertoires in COVID-19. Per the study methods: How many nucleated cells were present was estimated from reference gene primer amplification. Assay: immunoSEQ multiplex PCR; the TCRdb copy retains only in-frame clones and omits some. V and J calls and clone size are given by that table; D and trimming were obtained from the DNA. This table holds around 250,000 clones, roughly 79% found once. Cohorts were based on clinical histories the participants reported. The TCR was taken from a man in his forties who had recovered from COVID-19. The sample consisted of PBMCs or T cells enriched from blood (not recorded which).

The CDR3 DNA reads as TGTGCCAGCAGTCGGACAGGGTACGAGCAGTACTTC. This translates into CASSRTGYEQYF. The rearrangement joins TRBV2 to TRBJ2-7; 8 bases agree with TRBD1. CDR3 length: 12 amino acids. CDR1 and CDR2 from the germline V gene are SNHLY and FYNNEI. The V segment lost 5 bases and the J segment 4 bases; nucleotides outside the gene matches: 1.